Listed below are T cell receptor beta chains from one sample, sequenced in a study of cytomegalovirus exposure and HLA in healthy donors. Assay: immunoSEQ multiplex PCR; the TCRdb copy retains only in-frame clones and omits some. The table shows over 250,000 clones, with 80% to 90% occurring only once. Sequencing used PBMCs. All receptors derive from a woman under 30 in good health and CMV-seronegative. CDR3s leave out the opening cysteine and the closing phenylalanine or tryptophan. Size values are once, few and many counts, or a class for expanded clones, and some rows have none.

clone_size v_call cdr3_aa
. TRBV19 ASSIAGGHGIY
. TRBV15 ATSRDRQGGNQPQH
. TRBV2 ASSGGSSGHQETQY
few TRBV7-9 ASSLGQDGKLF
. TRBV6-5 ASSSAGGTDTQY
. TRBV6-5 ASSYGGTNQPQH
. TRBV27 ASSPEGETMVTEAF
once TRBV6-5 ASSYSTSGGHNEQF
. TRBV27 ASRSYNEQF
. TRBV5-1 ASSFPQGSGANVLT
. TRBV30 AWNGRGAYEQY
once TRBV19 ASSIFGGLSYNEQF
few TRBV9 ASRDRGNTEAF
. TRBV5-4 ASSAHQGSTEAF
. TRBV27 ASSLTSGYEQY
. TRBV30 AWSPSISSTEAF
. TRBV2 ASSDASNYGYT
once TRBV9 ASSGGELKF
. TRBV10-1 ASSAAGGVNEQY
. TRBV27 ASSLSALPGLAGGYEQY
. TRBV2 ASSGTSGTIGTQY
. TRBV6-5 ASSYTRGLDQPQH
. TRBV6-5 ASSYSPGTNQPQH
. TRBV30 AWSGAGGPAKF
few TRBV7-8 ASSRPGNQETQY
. TRBV29-1 SVKRLADSTDTQY
. TRBV29-1 SVGIGTSRSYEQY
. TRBV7-8 ASSPGSQPQH
. TRBV11-2 ASSFGVLSGRENEQF
once TRBV27 ASSLHPGQGITDTQY
. TRBV19 ASSPGTGLSYEQY
. TRBV9 ASGFGEGAYEQY
once TRBV25-1 ASSRQGVGYGYT
. TRBV4-3 ASSQDPGPGGENTQY
. TRBV4-1 ASSQASRQEKNEKLF
. TRBV16 ASSQSIPPLRASGKSYEQY
. TRBV28 ASSDRVVVGTDTQY
. TRBV4-3 ASSSRDTETA
. TRBV5-1 ASSRGTFNTGELF
. TRBV11-2 ASSLEASKY
. TRBV5-1 ASSLGTGSGRAF
. TRBV13 ASSLGQGGTEAF
. TRBV4-1 ASSQGPSGGAETQY
. TRBV27 ASLPGQGAQGFSYEQY
. TRBV5-4 ASSLVGGTQY
. TRBV7-8 ASSRRDRGGYT
. TRBV2 ASRARHYNEQF
. TRBV25-1 ASSEGLGFAETQY
. TRBV7-2 ASSSRRESSYEQY
. TRBV9 ASSVDINTEAF
. TRBV6-5 ASRLAGAYNEQF
. TRBV25-1 ASSEGGRWQGNTEAF
. TRBV6-5 ASSVSTSGSREQY
few TRBV20-1 SVRGVQPQH
. TRBV25-1 ASSRTTSGAARTGELF
once TRBV7-2 ASSLGSTGMNTEAF
. TRBV6-5 ASSYSVGGYEQY
. TRBV29-1 SVAGSNEKLF